This entry concerns a single T cell receptor beta chain. Antigen unknown. A quantitative 5'-RACE method, one with molecular barcodes, was used to make TCR beta libraries. MiXCR, run by TCRdb on the 5' RACE reads, gives a single entry per CDR3 protein. The table includes 700,000 to 850,000 distinct CDR3 sequences, about an eighth detected once. The CDR3 is made up of 13 amino acids. V lost 5 bases and J 3 bases, leaving 10 bases between the germline ends. Per the germline V gene, CDR1 is SEHNR and CDR2 is FQNEAQ (reference sequence). The sample comes from a study of CD8 T cells in ankylosing spondylitis. Study outcomes and limitations: A TCR beta motif of about 8 highly homologous variants appeared characteristic of ankylosing spondylitis blood. Enrichment of disease-linked clones was reportedly significant in matched ankylosing spondylitis synovial fluid. Before this, some motif variants had been reported in reactive arthritis synovial fluid and blood.

Sequencing was performed on blood, either unsorted or a sorted T cell fraction (not recorded which). The rearrangement joins TRBV7-9 to TRBJ1-1; no firm D call. This sequence originates from a male donor with ankylosing spondylitis. The CDR3 loop reads CASSETWDTEAFF. CDR3 bases: TGTGCCAGCAGCGAAACCTGGGACACTGAAGCTTTCTTT.